A single sample is the source of the 14 T cell receptor beta chains below, sequenced in a study of T cells after yellow fever vaccination. TCRdb used MiXCR to reprocess the 5' RACE reads, holding one entry per CDR3 protein. This table has some 300,000 distinct CDR3 sequences, around 8.1% appearing once. Sequenced here: PBMCs, sampled 35 to 50 days after the first yellow fever vaccination. The receptor source for this set is a man younger than 35 who received the YFV17D yellow fever vaccine.

V and J are TRBV28 and TRBJ2-5, with 8 positions matching TRBD1. The V and J ends lost 6 bases and 7 bases, in that order; junction bases with no gene match: 7. This CDR3 has 13 amino acids. From germline, CDR1 is MDHEN and CDR2 SYDVKM. CDR3 protein: CASRSGQGGTQYF. CDR3 nucleotide sequence: TGTGCCAGCAGAAGCGGACAGGGAGGGACCCAGTACTTC.

The rearrangement links TRBV6-1 to TRBJ2-4; perhaps TRBD1 as D (5 bases). The CDR3 contains 13 residues. Deletions cut 4 bases from V and 2 bases from J, with 6 bases between. The V gene's germline CDR1 is MNHNS and CDR2 SASEGT. The DNA for the CDR3 is TGTGCCAGCAGTGGACAGACCAAAAACATTCAGTACTTC. Protein: CASSGQTKNIQYF.

This chain links TRBV12-3 or TRBV12-4 with TRBJ1-5; no firm D call. V lost 5 bases to trimming and J lost 7 bases, with 12 bases between them. The CDR3 covers 13 residues. CDR3 sequence reads: CASSPNLGQPQHF. The CDR3 coding sequence is TGTGCCAGCAGTCCTAATTTGGGGCAGCCCCAGCATTTT.

The genes are TRBV6-2 or TRBV6-3 and TRBJ2-7, with D possibly matching TRBD2 (5 bases). This CDR3 contains 12 residues. Trimming took off 10 bases at V and 4 bases at J, with 14 bases between the two ends. Per germline, CDR1 MNHEY and CDR2 SVGEGT. The CDR3 DNA follows: TGTGCCACCAAAAGAGGACTTTACGAGCAGTACTTC. It encodes CATKRGLYEQYF.

This chain connects TRBV7-2 to TRBJ2-3; TRBD1 aligns across 12 bases. The CDR3 is 16 amino acids. The V gene's germline CDR1 is SGHTA and CDR2 FQGNSA. After removal of 0 bases from V and 4 bases from J, the junction contained 2 bases not matched to a gene. In nucleotides, the CDR3 is TGTGCCAGCAGCTTAGCCGGGACAGGGGGCCCAGATACGCAGTATTTT. Its protein product is CASSLAGTGGPDTQYF.

This sequence joins TRBV20-1 and TRBJ2-7, with TRBD1 identical over 9 bases. Germline assignment: CDR1 DFQATT and CDR2 SNEGSKA (reference sequence). The V gene end was trimmed by 3 bases and the J gene end by 2 bases; junction bases not matched to a gene: 2. The CDR3 runs 13 residues. The CDR3 sequence: CSARGQGTYEQYF. The CDR3 DNA reads TGCAGTGCTAGGGGACAGGGAACCTACGAGCAGTACTTC.

In its sample, this clonotype was seen many times. The rearrangement links TRBV7-2 to TRBJ2-7; D tentatively reads TRBD1 or TRBD2 (5 bases each). The germline CDR1 and CDR2 sequences are SGHTA and FQGNSA. The length of the CDR3 is 15 residues. Deletions cut 1 base from V and 3 bases from J, with 13 bases between. CDR3 region: CASSLELGRGYEQYF. Written as DNA, the CDR3 is TGTGCCAGCAGCTTAGAGCTGGGACGGGGCTACGAGCAGTACTTC.

The rearrangement uses TRBV5-1 and TRBJ2-3; 15 bases are shared with TRBD2. The V segment lost 4 bases and the J segment 0 bases; nucleotides outside the gene matches: 6. The CDR3 contains 18 residues. Germline V gives CDR1 SGHRS, CDR2 YFSETQ. The CDR3 sequence is CASSHGLAGGISTDTQYF. CDR3 in DNA: TGCGCCAGCAGCCATGGACTAGCGGGGGGGATAAGCACAGATACGCAGTATTTT.

This clonotype was seen at least ten times. The rearrangement links TRBV4-3 to TRBJ2-5; D might be TRBD2 (5 bases). The germline CDR1 and CDR2 sequences are LGHNA and YSLEER. The CDR3 has 14 residues. The V end lost 0 bases, the J end lost 5 bases, and 10 bases lay between the germline ends. The CDR3 loop is CASSQDRDRETQYF. The CDR3 coding sequence is TGCGCCAGCAGCCAAGATCGGGATAGGGAGACCCAGTACTTC.

This clonotype appeared a few times. V gene TRBV6-2 or TRBV6-3 combines with J gene TRBJ2-7, with TRBD1 matching 7 bases. There are 15 residues in the CDR3. J was trimmed by 3 bases and V by 5 bases; bases with no gene match: 10. CDR1 and CDR2 (germline): MNHEY, SVGEGT. In nucleotides, the CDR3 is TGTGCCAGCAGTACGACCCGACAGGGAAACTACGAGCAGTACGTC. Protein product: CASSTTRQGNYEQYV.

In its sample, this clonotype was seen a few times. For the CDR3, the DNA is TGTGCCAGCAGTTCCCTCGCAGGGAACGGACATGCCCGACTCGGCGAGCAGTACTTC. It yields the protein CASSSLAGNGHARLGEQYF. The rearrangement uses TRBV27 and TRBJ2-7, with D maybe TRBD1 (5 bases). Germline assignment: CDR1 MNHEY and CDR2 SMNVEV (reference sequence). The CDR3 contains 19 residues. The V end was cut by 4 bases, the J end by 6 bases, with 31 bases between.

The sample holds a few counts of this clonotype. The chain uses TRBV15 and TRBJ2-5; D call uncertain. CDR1 and CDR2 (germline): LNHNV, YYDKDF (reference sequence). V lost 3 bases and J 7 bases, leaving 21 bases between the germline ends. The CDR3 totals 16 residues. The CDR3 spells CATSRTPPWTAGTQYF. DNA of the CDR3: TGTGCCACCAGCAGGACCCCCCCTTGGACGGCAGGGACCCAGTACTTC.

The chain carries TRBV9 and TRBJ2-5, with D perhaps matching TRBD1 (6 bases). The germline V gene has CDR1 SGDLS and CDR2 YYNGEE. The V end was cut by 0 bases, the J end by 2 bases, with 8 bases between. This CDR3 has 14 amino acids. CDR3: CASSVARGQETQYF. CDR3 nucleotides: TGTGCCAGCAGCGTAGCTAGGGGGCAAGAGACCCAGTACTTC.

In its sample, this clonotype was seen many times. The chain couples TRBV6-6 to TRBJ2-7; TRBD1 matches 7 bases. This CDR3 region has 12 residues. The germline V gene has CDR1 MNHNY and CDR2 SVGAGI (reference sequence). J lost 3 bases, V lost 6 bases, and 2 bases had no gene match. As DNA, the CDR3 is TGTGCCAGCAGCCCAGGGGGCTACGAGCAGTACGTC. Translating gives CASSPGGYEQYV.